Shown below are 4 T cell receptor beta chains from a single sample sequenced in a study of cytomegalovirus exposure and HLA in healthy donors. Vbeta (60) and Jbeta (13) primers were used in the PCR. Profiling relied on immunoSEQ multiplex PCR, and the TCRdb table lists in-frame clones only, not all of them. This sample contains 220,000 or so clones. Sequencing was performed on PBMCs. Source of these receptors: a girl aged 2 to 10 in good health and CMV-seropositive.

The chain is built from TRBV28 and TRBJ2-7; 7 nucleotides line up with TRBD2. CDR3 length: 15 residues. With 4 bases clipped from V and 1 base from J, the junction kept 7 bases outside the gene matches. Germline V gene data show CDR1 as MDHEN and CDR2 as SYDVKM. CDR3 loop: CASSSNQLASYEQYF. CDR3 DNA sequence: TGTGCCAGCAGTTCGAACCAACTAGCGTCCTACGAGCAGTACTTC. Full variable domain (missing parts from reference TRBV28 and TRBJ2-7): DVKVTQSSRYLVKRTGEKVFLECVQDMDHENMFWYRQDPGLGLRLIYFSYDVKMKEKGDIPEGYSVSREKKERFSLILESASTNQTSMYLCASSSNQLASYEQYFGPGTRLTVT.

The CDR3 sequence: CASSMSGSSYEQYF. The CDR3 DNA sequence: TGTGCCAGTAGTATGTCTGGCTCCTCCTACGAGCAGTACTTC. The V gene is TRBV19, the J gene TRBJ2-7, with no clear D. The CDR3 extends over 14 amino acids. Trimming pared 3 bases from V and 0 bases from J, leaving 9 bases between. The germline CDR1 and CDR2 sequences are LNHDA and SQIVND (reference sequence).

CDR3 nucleotide sequence: TGCAGCGTTGGTAAAGGGACAGCCTTCGACACTGAAGCTTTCTTT. Amino acids: CSVGKGTAFDTEAFF. The gene calls are TRBV29-1 and TRBJ1-1; 7 bases map to TRBD1. The CDR3 sequence is 15 residues long. V shed 4 bases, J shed 3 bases, and the junction held 11 bases outside the gene matches. From germline, CDR1 is SQVTM and CDR2 ANQGSEA.

The chain couples TRBV6-5 to TRBJ2-1, with 7 bases aligning to TRBD1. Germline CDR1 and CDR2: MNHEY and SVGAGI. The CDR3 length is 16 residues. V trimming: 4 bases; J trimming: 3 bases; junction bases outside the gene matches: 9. The CDR3 DNA reads TGTGCCAGCAGTTCCTTGCAGGGGGTAGGCTACAATGAGCAGTTCTTC. It is translated as CASSSLQGVGYNEQFF.